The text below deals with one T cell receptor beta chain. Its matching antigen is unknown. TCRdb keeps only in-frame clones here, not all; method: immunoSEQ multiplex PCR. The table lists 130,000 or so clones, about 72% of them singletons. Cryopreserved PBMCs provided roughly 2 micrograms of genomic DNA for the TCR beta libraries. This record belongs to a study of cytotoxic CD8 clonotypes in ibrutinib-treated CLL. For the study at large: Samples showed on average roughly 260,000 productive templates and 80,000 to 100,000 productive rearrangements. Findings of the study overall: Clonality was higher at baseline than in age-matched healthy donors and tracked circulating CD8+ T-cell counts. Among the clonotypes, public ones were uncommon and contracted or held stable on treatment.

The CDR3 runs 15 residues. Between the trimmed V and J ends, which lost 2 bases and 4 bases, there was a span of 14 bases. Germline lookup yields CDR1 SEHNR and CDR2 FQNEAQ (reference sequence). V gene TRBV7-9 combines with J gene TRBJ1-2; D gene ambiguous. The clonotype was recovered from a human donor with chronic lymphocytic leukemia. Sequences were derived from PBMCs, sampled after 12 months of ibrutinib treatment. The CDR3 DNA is TGTGCCAGCAGCTTAACAGAAGTTCGTCTCTATGGCTACACCTTC. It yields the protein CASSLTEVRLYGYTF. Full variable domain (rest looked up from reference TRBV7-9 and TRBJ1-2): DTGVSQNPRHKITKRGQNVTFRCDPISEHNRLYWYRQTLGQGPEFLTYFQNEAQLEKSRLLSDRFSAERPKGSFSTLEIQRTEQGDSAMYLCASSLTEVRLYGYTFGSGTRLTVV.